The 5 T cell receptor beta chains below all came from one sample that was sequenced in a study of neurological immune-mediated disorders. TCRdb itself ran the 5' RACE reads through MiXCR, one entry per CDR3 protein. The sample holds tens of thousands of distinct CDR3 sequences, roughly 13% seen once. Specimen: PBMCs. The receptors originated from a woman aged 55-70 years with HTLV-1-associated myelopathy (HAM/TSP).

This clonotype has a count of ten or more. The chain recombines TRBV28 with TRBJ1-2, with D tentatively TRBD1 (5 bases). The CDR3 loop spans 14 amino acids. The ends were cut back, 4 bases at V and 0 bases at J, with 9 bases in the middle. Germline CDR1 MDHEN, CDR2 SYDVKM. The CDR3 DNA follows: TGTGCCAGCAGTTCACCGGGACCTAACTATGGCTACACCTTC. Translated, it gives CASSSPGPNYGYTF.

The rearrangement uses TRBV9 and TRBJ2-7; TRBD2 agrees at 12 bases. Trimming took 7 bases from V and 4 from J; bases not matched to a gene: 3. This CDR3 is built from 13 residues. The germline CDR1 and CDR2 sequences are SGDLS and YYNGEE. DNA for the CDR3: TGTGCCAGCGGGGGACTAGCGGGTTACGAGCAGTACTTC. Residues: CASGGLAGYEQYF. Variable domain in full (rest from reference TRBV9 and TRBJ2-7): DSGVTQTPKHLITATGQRVTLRCSPRSGDLSVYWYQQSLDQGLQFLIQYYNGEERAKGNILERFSAQQFPDLHSELNLSSLELGDSALYFCASGGLAGYEQYFGPGTRLTVT.

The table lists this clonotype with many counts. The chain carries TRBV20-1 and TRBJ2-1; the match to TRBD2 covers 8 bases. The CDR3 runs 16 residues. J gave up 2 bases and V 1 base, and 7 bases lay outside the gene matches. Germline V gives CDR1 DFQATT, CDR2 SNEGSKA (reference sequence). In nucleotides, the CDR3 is TGCAGTGCTAGAGTTGGACGGGAGGGCCCCTACAATGAGCAGTTCTTC. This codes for CSARVGREGPYNEQFF.

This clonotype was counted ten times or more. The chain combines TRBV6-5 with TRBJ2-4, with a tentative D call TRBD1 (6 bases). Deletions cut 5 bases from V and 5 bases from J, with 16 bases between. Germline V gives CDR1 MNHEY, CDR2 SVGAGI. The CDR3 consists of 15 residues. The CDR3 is CASSDPSAGENIQYF. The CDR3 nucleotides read TGTGCCAGCAGTGACCCGTCGGCAGGGGAAAACATTCAGTACTTC.

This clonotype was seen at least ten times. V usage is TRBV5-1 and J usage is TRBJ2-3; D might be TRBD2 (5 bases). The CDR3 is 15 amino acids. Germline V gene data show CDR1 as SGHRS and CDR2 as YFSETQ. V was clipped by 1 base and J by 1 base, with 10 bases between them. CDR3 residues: CASSLREWGTDTQYF. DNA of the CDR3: TGCGCCAGCAGCTTGAGGGAGTGGGGCACAGATACGCAGTATTTT.